This is a list of T cell receptor beta chains from one sample in a study of blood T cell repertoires in COVID-19. Measured with immunoSEQ multiplex PCR; TCRdb has only the in-frame clones, and not every one. This table has 150,000 to 200,000 clones, approximately 87% appearing once. The sequenced sample was PBMCs or T cells enriched from blood (not recorded which). Source of these receptors: a woman between 45 and 65 years old who had recovered from COVID-19. CDR3s include the opening cysteine and the closing phenylalanine or tryptophan. The D gene is left open where the match is weak. Not every row has a clone size; where given, it reads once, few, many or a size class.

NA	TRBJ1-1	TRBV7-9	few	CASSLAGGPTEAFF	TGTGCCAGCAGCTTAGCGGGAGGGCCCACTGAAGCTTTCTTT
NA	TRBJ2-3	TRBV11-2	NA	CASSPRVWAGRGDTQYF	TGTGCCAGCAGCCCTCGAGTGTGGGCGGGTCGTGGAGATACGCAGTATTTT
TRBD1	TRBJ1-2	TRBV6-5	NA	CASSSQGGYGYTF	TGTGCCAGCAGTTCACAGGGGGGGTATGGCTACACCTTC
NA	TRBJ1-2	TRBV19	NA	CASSITGQGGYTF	TGTGCCAGTAGTATAACAGGTCAAGGTGGCTACACCTTC
NA	TRBJ2-1	TRBV5-5	NA	CASSLLGDNEQFF	TGTGCCAGCAGCTTGTTGGGAGACAATGAGCAGTTCTTC
NA	TRBJ2-3	TRBV9	NA	CASSVVSGTTDTQYF	TGTGCCAGCAGCGTAGTGAGCGGCACAACAGATACGCAGTATTTT
NA	TRBJ1-1	TRBV7-9	NA	CASSGRGGYTEAFF	TGTGCCAGCAGCGGAAGGGGGGGCTACACTGAAGCTTTCTTT
TRBD2	TRBJ2-1	TRBV6-5	NA	CASRLTSWEREQFF	TGTGCCAGCAGACTGACTAGCTGGGAGCGGGAGCAGTTCTTC
TRBD1	TRBJ1-2	TRBV7-3	NA	CASSLTRDSPFYGYTF	TGTGCCAGCAGCTTAACGCGGGACAGTCCCTTCTATGGCTACACCTTC
TRBD2	TRBJ2-1	TRBV7-2	NA	CASSATSGSAEQFF	TGTGCCAGCAGCGCGACTAGCGGGAGTGCTGAGCAGTTCTTC
TRBD1	TRBJ1-1	TRBV28	NA	CASSPGGTGAGTEAFF	TGTGCCAGCAGTCCGGGGGGGACAGGGGCAGGGACTGAAGCTTTCTTT
TRBD1	TRBJ1-2	TRBV7-9	NA	CASSLGTGGGYTF	TGTGCCAGCAGCTTAGGGACAGGGGGCGGCTACACCTTC
TRBD1	TRBJ1-1	TRBV27	few	CASSSGTATFF	TGTGCCAGCAGTTCCGGGACAGCTACTTTCTTT
NA	TRBJ2-2	TRBV7-9	few	CASSPPTATTHTGELFF	TGTGCCAGCAGCCCCCCCACCGCGACAACCCACACCGGGGAGCTGTTTTTT
NA	TRBJ1-6	TRBV9	few	CASSVRGGALNSPLHF	TGTGCCAGCAGCGTAAGGGGGGGCGCCCTTAATTCACCCCTCCACTTT
NA	TRBJ1-5	TRBV27	NA	CASSLVRGRGNQPQHF	TGTGCCAGCAGTTTAGTCAGGGGCAGGGGCAATCAGCCCCAGCATTTT
NA	TRBJ1-3	TRBV12-5	NA	CASGFPGRTHTIYF	TGTGCTAGTGGTTTTCCGGGGAGGACCCACACCATATATTTT
TRBD1	TRBJ1-2	TRBV2	NA	CASSDRPGGPGVSGYTF	TGTGCCAGCAGTGACCGTCCAGGGGGGCCCGGAGTAAGCGGCTACACCTTC
NA	TRBJ2-1	TRBV4-3	NA	CASSQAGVRNEQFF	TGCGCCAGCAGCCAAGCGGGAGTGAGGAATGAGCAGTTCTTC
TRBD1	TRBJ1-1	TRBV25-1	few	CASSTRQGGTEAFF	TGTGCCAGCAGTACACGACAGGGTGGCACTGAAGCTTTCTTT
NA	TRBJ1-1	TRBV5-1	once	CASSSVIVGATEAFF	TGCGCCAGCAGCTCGGTTATCGTTGGGGCCACTGAAGCTTTCTTT
TRBD1	TRBJ1-2	TRBV6-2/TRBV6-3	NA	CASSYPTTGDYGYTF	TGTGCCAGCAGTTACCCTACTACAGGGGACTATGGCTACACCTTC
NA	TRBJ1-5	TRBV5-8	NA	CASGWGHSNQPQHF	TGTGCCAGCGGGTGGGGCCATAGCAATCAGCCCCAGCATTTT
NA	TRBJ1-1	TRBV6-5	NA	CASRDPGEAFF	TGTGCCAGCAGGGACCCAGGGGAAGCTTTCTTT
NA	TRBJ1-1	TRBV7-9	NA	CASSLEQNTEAFF	TGTGCCAGCAGCTTAGAACAAAACACTGAAGCTTTCTTT
NA	TRBJ1-1	TRBV5-1	NA	CASRFWGVNTEAFF	TGCGCCAGCAGGTTCTGGGGGGTAAACACTGAAGCTTTCTTT
NA	TRBJ1-3	TRBV2	NA	CASSPGLGNTIYF	TGTGCCAGCAGCCCAGGGTTAGGAAACACCATATATTTT
TRBD1	TRBJ1-1	TRBV4-1	NA	CASSLGTGTNTEAFF	TGCGCCAGCAGCCTTGGGACAGGAACAAACACTGAAGCTTTCTTT
TRBD1	TRBJ2-5	TRBV11-2	NA	CASSSSVGTANRFQTQYF	TGTGCCAGCAGCTCGTCGGTCGGGACAGCAAACCGGTTCCAGACCCAGTACTTC
TRBD1	TRBJ1-6	TRBV7-3	NA	CASSLTGNNSPLHF	TGTGCCAGCAGCTTGACAGGGAATAATTCACCCCTCCACTTT
TRBD2	TRBJ2-1	TRBV10-2	NA	CASGGVTSGSPQDEQFF	TGCGCCAGCGGGGGGGTGACTAGCGGGAGTCCCCAGGATGAGCAGTTCTTC
NA	TRBJ1-1	TRBV6-5	NA	CASSPTGNTEAFF	TGTGCCAGCAGCCCCACAGGGAACACTGAAGCTTTCTTT
TRBD1	TRBJ2-1	TRBV6-5	many	CASSYRWDREYNEQFF	TGTGCCAGCAGTTACAGGTGGGACAGGGAGTACAATGAGCAGTTCTTC
TRBD2	TRBJ2-1	TRBV15	NA	CATSRPLGLAGDEQFF	TGTGCCACCAGCAGACCTTTGGGTCTAGCGGGGGATGAGCAGTTCTTC
TRBD1	TRBJ1-2	TRBV4-3	NA	CASSQDFSRGHYGYTF	TGCGCCAGCAGCCAAGATTTCTCCAGGGGGCACTATGGCTACACCTTC
TRBD1	TRBJ1-5	TRBV6-5	NA	CATEPGQGRNQPQHF	TGTGCCACCGAACCGGGACAGGGACGCAATCAGCCCCAGCATTTT